This T cell receptor beta chain derives from a study of blood T cell repertoires in COVID-19. This table comes from immunoSEQ multiplex PCR, and its TCRdb copy is limited to in-frame clones, with some not included. Here the sample spans around 99,000 clones, approximately 90% being singletons. Input material: peripheral blood. The receptor was isolated from a human donor in a cohort sampled during active COVID-19.

CDR3 residues: CASSMEPQGYGYTF. CDR3 nucleotides: TGTGCCAGTAGTATGGAGCCCCAGGGCTATGGCTACACCTTC. This chain connects TRBV19 to TRBJ1-2; the D gene is possibly TRBD1 (5 bases). V lost 3 bases and J 4 bases, leaving 12 bases between the germline ends. Germline-derived CDR1 and CDR2 are LNHDA and SQIVND (reference sequence). The CDR3 consists of 14 residues.